Shown below are 32 T cell receptor beta chains from a single sample sequenced in a study of cytomegalovirus exposure and HLA in healthy donors. The PCR made use of 60 Vbeta and 13 Jbeta primers. Repertoires were generated with immunoSEQ multiplex PCR, while TCRdb's copy carries only in-frame clones and drops some. The table shows roughly 200,000 clones, with around 82% occurring only once. The specimen was PBMCs. These receptors were obtained from a man aged 55 to 69 in good health and CMV-seronegative.

The chain links TRBV10-3 to TRBJ1-1, with D unclear. Germline CDR1 reads ENHRY; CDR2 reads SYGVKD. The CDR3 sequence is 15 residues long. Trimming removed 2 bases from V and 1 base from J, with 11 bases in between. The chain's CDR3 is CAISEDPKRNTEAFF. CDR3 bases: TGTGCCATCAGTGAGGACCCTAAGCGGAACACTGAAGCTTTCTTT.

V and J are TRBV6-5 and TRBJ1-6, with no clear D. The CDR3 totals 14 residues. V lost 7 bases and J 8 bases, leaving 15 bases between the germline ends. Germline V lookup: CDR1 MNHEY, CDR2 SVGAGI. CDR3 sequence (DNA): TGTGCCAGCACCCGCGGACTTCATGATTCACCCCTCCACTTT. As protein: CASTRGLHDSPLHF.

This chain joins TRBV19 and TRBJ1-5, with 9 bases matching TRBD1. The CDR3 contains 16 residues. V lost 3 bases to trimming and J lost 1 base; unmatched junction nucleotides: 4. The germline gives CDR1 LNHDA, CDR2 SQIVND (reference sequence). The CDR3: CASSIATGGSNQPQHF. DNA of the CDR3: TGTGCCAGTAGTATCGCGACAGGGGGAAGCAATCAGCCCCAGCATTTT.

This rearrangement joins TRBV5-4 to TRBJ1-2; maybe TRBD1 (6 bases). Germline values: CDR1 SGHNT, CDR2 YYREEE (reference sequence). The CDR3 is 15 amino acids. V lost 0 bases to trimming and J lost 2 bases, with 11 bases between them. DNA for the CDR3: TGTGCCAGCAGCTTGGCGCTACAGGGCAACTATGGCTACACCTTC. Translating it yields CASSLALQGNYGYTF.

The chain is built from TRBV5-1 and TRBJ1-2; D gene ambiguous. This CDR3 comprises 14 residues. CDR1 is SGHRS, CDR2 YFSETQ, per germline. The V and J ends lost 3 bases and 4 bases respectively, with 13 bases between them. The CDR3 region is CASSSENPTYGYTF. The CDR3 DNA reads as TGCGCCAGCAGCTCGGAGAACCCTACCTATGGCTACACCTTC.

The rearrangement joins TRBV10-3 to TRBJ1-4, with TRBD1 matching 10 bases. V was pared by 2 bases and J by 8 bases, with 11 bases of the junction left unmatched. Germline-derived CDR1 and CDR2 are ENHRY and SYGVKD. The CDR3 is 17 amino acids. The CDR3 nucleotides read TGTGCCATCAGTGAGGACAGGGGGCCCCGAGGGGGAGAAAAACTGTTTTTT. Its protein is CAISEDRGPRGGEKLFF.

The chain couples TRBV19 to TRBJ2-6, with D possibly being TRBD1 (5 bases). Trimming shortened V by 3 bases and J by 0 bases, and 21 bases separated the two germline ends. The CDR3 totals 20 residues. Germline V CDR1 and CDR2: LNHDA, SQIVND (reference sequence). The CDR3 loop reads CASSMDGQGISISGANVLTF. The CDR3 nucleotides read TGTGCCAGTAGTATGGATGGGCAGGGTATAAGTATCTCTGGGGCCAACGTCCTGACTTTC.

The chain employs TRBV6-5 and TRBJ1-1, with D perhaps TRBD1 (5 bases). CDR3 size: 14 residues. V was pared by 4 bases and J by 4 bases, with 13 bases between. Germline CDR1 and CDR2: MNHEY and SVGAGI. The chain's CDR3 is CASSSSRGITEAFF. In nucleotides, the CDR3 is TGTGCCAGCAGTTCCTCTCGGGGGATCACTGAAGCTTTCTTT.

As concerns this clone: The sample contains more than one DNA sequence encoding this CDR3. This CDR3 is CASSIGQGETQYF. DNA of the CDR3: TGTGCCAGTAGTATAGGACAGGGAGAGACCCAGTACTTC. The rearrangement joins TRBV19 to TRBJ2-5; 7 bases match TRBD1. Germline CDR1 reads LNHDA; CDR2 reads SQIVND (reference sequence). The junction had 0 bases not matched to a gene; V was cut back by 1 base and J by 4 bases. CDR3 length: 13 residues.

This clone was recorded only once. The genes are TRBV30 and TRBJ1-2; 9 nucleotides line up with TRBD1. The V and J ends lost 2 bases and 10 bases, in that order; junction bases with no gene match: 2. From germline, CDR1 is GTSNPN and CDR2 SVGIG (reference sequence). The CDR3 consists of 11 residues. As DNA, the CDR3 is TGTGCCTGGAGTTGGACAGGGGACTACACCTTC. It is translated as CAWSWTGDYTF.

The V call is TRBV9, the J call TRBJ1-1, with unresolved D. CDR1 is SGDLS and CDR2 is YYNGEE in the germline V gene. V was shortened by 0 bases and J by 4 bases, with 22 bases between the two germline ends. This CDR3 has 18 amino acids. The CDR3: CASSVVFEGRTMSTEAFF. The CDR3 DNA reads TGTGCCAGCAGCGTAGTCTTTGAGGGTCGAACGATGAGCACTGAAGCTTTCTTT.

This clone was picked up a small number of times. The chain employs TRBV19 and TRBJ2-7, with D hard to call. Germline V gene lookup returns CDR1 LNHDA and CDR2 SQIVND (reference sequence). V was trimmed by 3 bases and J by 4 bases, leaving 13 bases between them. The CDR3 runs 14 residues. The CDR3 sequence is CASSISRSRYEQYF. Written as DNA, the CDR3 is TGTGCCAGTAGTATTTCAAGGTCGAGGTACGAGCAGTACTTC.

V usage is TRBV19 and J usage is TRBJ1-2; D might be TRBD1 (6 bases). This CDR3 spans 15 amino acids. V was shortened by 3 bases and J by 0 bases, with 11 bases between the two germline ends. Germline lookup yields CDR1 LNHDA and CDR2 SQIVND (reference sequence). This CDR3 reads CASSIMDRSNYGYTF. As DNA, the CDR3 is TGTGCCAGTAGTATTATGGACAGATCTAACTATGGCTACACCTTC.

The gene calls are TRBV19 and TRBJ2-5, with unresolved D. The CDR3 runs to 13 residues. CDR1 is LNHDA and CDR2 is SQIVND in the germline V gene (reference sequence). The ends were cut back, 3 bases at V and 5 bases at J, with 10 bases in the middle. CDR3: CASSMVRSETQYF. DNA for the CDR3: TGTGCCAGTAGTATGGTGCGGTCCGAGACCCAGTACTTC.

J is TRBJ2-7 and V is TRBV5-3; 11 positions agree with TRBD2. TRBV5-3 is recorded as an ORF, its role being uncertain. This CDR3 has 16 residues. V lost 4 bases and J lost 5; bases outside the gene matches: 11. This CDR3 reads CARSPLAGGPFNEQYF. The CDR3 nucleotides read TGTGCCAGAAGCCCATTAGCGGGAGGGCCGTTCAACGAGCAGTACTTC.

CDR3 sequence (DNA): TGTGCCAGCAGGGAGGTACAGGGGGCGGGCGAGCAGTACTTC. Protein: CASREVQGAGEQYF. The chain recombines TRBV11-2 with TRBJ2-7, with TRBD1 identical over 9 bases. Germline loops: CDR1 SGHAT, CDR2 FQNNGV. The CDR3 extends over 14 amino acids. The J segment lost 6 bases and the V segment lost 6 bases, leaving 9 bases of the junction unmatched.

The CDR3 reads CASSPGTGHTDTQYF. As DNA, the CDR3 is TGTGCCAGCAGCCCTGGGACAGGCCACACAGATACGCAGTATTTT. The chain recombines TRBV5-6 with TRBJ2-3; 8 nucleotides agree with TRBD1. This CDR3 has 15 amino acids. After removal of 4 bases from V and 2 bases from J, the junction contained 6 bases not matched to a gene. Germline V gene sequence: CDR1 SGHDT, CDR2 YYEEEE.

The gene calls are TRBV11-2 and TRBJ2-7, with 8 positions matching TRBD2. Germline trimming cut 3 bases from V and 2 bases from J; bases unmatched to any gene: 6. This CDR3 is 15 amino acids long. CDR1 is SGHAT, CDR2 FQNNGV, per germline. CDR3 region: CASSLRGTRTYEQYF. The DNA for the CDR3 is TGTGCCAGCAGCTTGAGGGGGACTAGGACCTACGAGCAGTACTTC.

The chain is built from TRBV7-2 and TRBJ2-3; TRBD1 matches at 8 bases. CDR3 length: 14 amino acids. The germline CDR1 and CDR2 sequences are SGHTA and FQGNSA. The trim removed 4 bases at V and 5 bases at J, leaving 5 bases unmatched. The chain's CDR3 is CASSSQGAIDTQYF. The CDR3 DNA reads as TGTGCCAGCAGCTCCCAGGGGGCGATAGATACGCAGTATTTT.

This clone was seen a few times. The chain has TRBV10-3 and TRBJ2-7; TRBD1 matches at 9 bases. The CDR3 totals 15 residues. The J segment lost 3 bases and the V segment lost 4 bases, leaving 7 bases of the junction unmatched. Germline lookup yields CDR1 ENHRY and CDR2 SYGVKD. The CDR3 coding sequence is TGTGCCATCAGTGGTTGGGACAGGGTTGGCTACGAGCAGTACTTC. Protein: CAISGWDRVGYEQYF.

The chain joins TRBV29-1 to TRBJ2-7, with 9 bases that match TRBD1. Germline CDR1 and CDR2: SQVTM and ANQGSEA. The junction had 9 bases not matched to a gene; V was cut back by 6 bases and J by 0 bases. The CDR3 has 15 residues. CDR3 residues: CSVGQGNPSSYEQYF. The CDR3 nucleotides are TGCAGCGTAGGACAGGGGAACCCCAGCTCCTACGAGCAGTACTTC.

The chain recombines TRBV11-3 with TRBJ2-2; D is possibly TRBD2 (7 bases). The germline V gene has CDR1 SGHNT and CDR2 YENEEA. Trimming removed 4 bases from V and 7 bases from J, with 13 bases in between. CDR3 size: 14 residues. The CDR3 DNA reads as TGTGCCAGCAGCTCCTTGGGGGGGCGCGGGGAGCTGTTTTTT. Translating gives CASSSLGGRGELFF.

The V call is TRBV5-1, the J call TRBJ1-1; the match to TRBD1 covers 7 bases. Losses at the gene ends were 2 bases for V and 5 bases for J; bases not matched to a gene: 6. This CDR3 comprises 14 residues. Germline lookup yields CDR1 SGHRS and CDR2 YFSETQ. The CDR3: CASSLEGAQTEAFF. In nucleotides, the CDR3 is TGCGCCAGCAGCTTAGAGGGGGCCCAGACTGAAGCTTTCTTT.

The V call is TRBV19, the J call TRBJ1-5, with no clear D. Germline V gene sequence: CDR1 LNHDA, CDR2 SQIVND (reference sequence). Trimming cost V 5 bases and J 2 bases, with 10 bases left between them. This CDR3 is 14 amino acids long. For the CDR3, the DNA is TGTGCCAGTAGTCCCCCGGGTGGCAATCAGCCCCAGCATTTT. It translates to CASSPPGGNQPQHF. Drawing the rest from reference TRBV19 and TRBJ1-5, the complete variable domain is DGGITQSPKYLFRKEGQNVTLSCEQNLNHDAMYWYRQDPGQGLRLIYYSQIVNDFQKGDIAEGYSVSREKKESFPLTVTSAQKNPTAFYLCASSPPGGNQPQHFGDGTRLSIL.

The V call is TRBV6-1, the J call TRBJ1-1, with D uncertain. V was cut by 1 base and J by 4 bases, with 7 bases left in between. The germline V gene encodes CDR1 MNHNS and CDR2 SASEGT. There are 13 residues in the CDR3. The CDR3 protein is CASSEGLFTEAFF. The DNA of the CDR3 is TGTGCCAGCAGTGAAGGCCTATTCACTGAAGCTTTCTTT.

V usage is TRBV19 and J usage is TRBJ2-1; a possible D gene is TRBD1 (7 bases). This CDR3 is 16 amino acids long. V lost 2 bases, J lost 6 bases, and 17 bases lay in between. Germline loops: CDR1 LNHDA, CDR2 SQIVND (reference sequence). The CDR3 reads CASSISQGQGGNEQFF. The CDR3 DNA sequence: TGTGCCAGTAGTATATCCCAGGGGCAGGGGGGCAATGAGCAGTTCTTC.

The chain employs TRBV28 and TRBJ1-5, with 8 bases identical to TRBD1. The CDR3 runs to 14 residues. Germline lookup yields CDR1 MDHEN and CDR2 SYDVKM. V shed 6 bases, J shed 6 bases, and the junction held 7 bases outside the gene matches. In nucleotides, the CDR3 is TGTGCCAGCAGCGGACAGGGTGGGGGTCAGCCCCAGCATTTT. Its protein is CASSGQGGGQPQHF.

This clone has more than one count but fewer than ten. V and J are TRBV4-1 and TRBJ2-4; 7 nucleotides align to TRBD1. Trimming removed 0 bases from V and 2 bases from J; junction bases left unmatched: 4. Germline loops: CDR1 MGHRA, CDR2 YSYEKL. The CDR3 covers 16 residues. The CDR3 DNA reads TGCGCCAGCAGCCAAGATAAGGGGGCCTCCAAAAACATTCAGTACTTC. Amino acid sequence: CASSQDKGASKNIQYF.

This clone was seen once. The rearrangement links TRBV29-1 to TRBJ2-7; possibly TRBD2 for D (6 bases). The ends were cut back, 1 base at V and 2 bases at J, with 15 bases in the middle. The CDR3 consists of 15 residues. The V gene's germline CDR1 is SQVTM and CDR2 ANQGSEA. As DNA, the CDR3 is TGCAGCGTTGAAGCCGAAAGGGGAGGAACCTACGAGCAGTACTTC. Its translation is CSVEAERGGTYEQYF.

V usage is TRBV28 and J usage is TRBJ2-7; D may be TRBD2 (6 bases). This CDR3 region has 15 residues. Trimming cost V 8 bases and J 1 base, with 18 bases left between them. The germline V gene has CDR1 MDHEN and CDR2 SYDVKM. DNA of the CDR3: TGTGCCAGCGGGAGTCGGACTACAATTTCCTACGAGCAGTACTTC. Its translation is CASGSRTTISYEQYF.

This clone appeared a few times. This rearrangement joins TRBV7-8 to TRBJ1-1, with TRBD1 matching 7 bases. The J segment lost 7 bases and the V segment lost 5 bases, leaving 7 bases of the junction unmatched. CDR3 length equals 13 residues. Germline-derived CDR1 and CDR2 are SGHVS and FQNEAQ. In DNA, the CDR3 is TGTGCCAGCAGCCCACAGGGGACAAGTGAAGCTTTCTTT. Translated, it gives CASSPQGTSEAFF.

The chain joins TRBV6-6 to TRBJ2-3; 9 nucleotides align to TRBD1. Germline CDR1 reads MNHNY; CDR2 reads SVGAGI (reference sequence). Unmatched junction bases numbered 8, after V lost 5 bases and J lost 2 bases. The CDR3 spans 16 residues. Written as DNA, the CDR3 is TGTGCCAGCAGTCTCGGGACAGGGTGGACCACAGATACGCAGTATTTT. Its translation is CASSLGTGWTTDTQYF.